This TCR beta chain came from a study of T cell repertoires in cytomegalovirus infection. TCRdb itself ran the reads through MiXCR, one entry per CDR3 protein. The table records 650,000 to 900,000 distinct CDR3 sequences, around a third of them present only once. Findings of the study overall: Ex vivo responses were dominated by HLA-C-restricted CMV-specific TCR beta clonotypes.

This clonotype has just a few counts. Its antigen is not known. Germline CDR1 and CDR2: SEHNR and FQNEAQ (reference sequence). The V and J ends lost 5 bases and 1 base, in that order; junction bases with no gene match: 21. CDR3 size: 21 residues. This TCR was sampled from a human donor in good health (CMV status not recorded). Some clones in this sample may be carry-over from other donors' samples. V is TRBV7-9 and J is TRBJ2-2; 8 bases align to TRBD2. Sequenced here: cultured CD8+ T cells from PBMCs, sampled from culture after CMV antigen stimulation. The CDR3 loop is CASSQPLAGNTLRKNTGELFF. CDR3 in DNA: TGTGCCAGCAGCCAACCTTTAGCGGGGAACACCCTCCGAAAGAACACCGGGGAGCTGTTTTTT.